This T cell receptor beta chain was profiled in a study of blood T cell repertoires in COVID-19 (dated by TCRdb to about 2020). Context from the whole study: ImmuneRACE Cohort 3 recovered participants were defined by two consecutive negative NP/OP PCR tests, healthcare professional clearance, or symptom resolution. The material from the prospective study consisted of cDNA or gDNA derived from T cells, B-cell-depleted T cells, or PBMCs. A de-identified subject ID, COVID-19 status, age in years and sex were almost always included in the sample metadata. Samples from collaborators originated in the United States, Italy and Spain and spanned both the acute and convalescent phases of COVID-19. The dataset comprised deeply sampled blood TCRbeta repertoires from subjects exposed to, actively infected with, or recovered from COVID-19. The repertoires were released in a freely available public database meant as a resource for research on the immune response to SARS-CoV-2. HLA class I and class II types, where available, came from metadata supplied by the sample provider rather than from assay-based typing. The samples were drawn from two sources: the first 160 participants of the ongoing ImmuneRACE study, and over 950 subjects contributed by 6 global collaborators.

In the prospective study, participants were about 18 to 100 years old, resided in about two dozen geographic areas of the United States, and were enrolled through a virtual design. In the prospective study, cohorts were assigned on the basis of participant-reported clinical history obtained from a screening survey and a study questionnaire. In the prospective study, mobile phlebotomists collected whole blood, serum and a nasopharyngeal or oropharyngeal swab from each participant. Participants in the prospective study had the option to provide additional blood draws and questionnaires over an approximately two-month period. Before DNA extraction, prospective study blood samples were shipped either frozen or at room temperature. The CDR3 has 15 amino acids, counting the end cysteine and phenylalanine. The sequence is cut down to CDR3 DNA, 45 bases in frame from base 1. Trimming at the junction amounts to 6 bases on V and 5 bases on J, and the germline ends lie 17 bases apart. CDR1 and CDR2 are drawn from the germline V gene: MDHEN, SYDVKM.

On this clone itself: The antigen it binds to is not known. There are no base qualities to consult, and no much larger clone falls within one base.

The full study reports these points: Clinical and demographic metadata were provided uncurated, with the amount varying by source and participant.

TCRbeta CDR3 regions were amplified from genomic DNA by means of the immunoSEQ Assay, a bias-controlled multiplex PCR. The original pipeline was this. Nucleated cell counts per sample were estimated from amplification of reference gene primers within the assay. To quantify the absolute abundance of each unique TCRbeta CDR3 rearrangement, sequence reads were collapsed and filtered. For each sample, productive Simpson clonality was calculated as the square root of Simpson's diversity index across productive rearrangements. The table comes from immuneACCESS by way of TCRdb, which keeps in-frame sequences with V and J called. Part of the clones is missing from these tables; in studies checked, under half for an unresolved V gene and the rest for unknown reasons. The V and J calls and clone size come from that table; D and trimming were worked out from the DNA. Here the sample has about 400,000 clones; about 89% occur a single time. The ten top clones hold approximately 1.8% of the sample.

In this chain, TRBV28 is recombined with TRBJ1-5, and perhaps TRBD1 as D gene, on 6 matching bases. Sequencing input: PBMCs or T cells enriched from blood (not recorded which). The sequence was collected from a man aged 35-49 years in a cohort exposed to, infected with or recovered from COVID-19 (not recorded which). This receptor carries the CDR3 CASSPTGLDDQPQHF. The bases read TGTGCCAGCAGCCCAACAGGGCTGGACGATCAGCCCCAGCATTTT. The full variable domain, completed from the reference TRBV28 and TRBJ1-5 proteins outside the CDR3, reads DVKVTQSSRYLVKRTGEKVFLECVQDMDHENMFWYRQDPGLGLRLIYFSYDVKMKEKGDIPEGYSVSREKKERFSLILESASTNQTSMYLCASSPTGLDDQPQHFGDGTRLSIL.